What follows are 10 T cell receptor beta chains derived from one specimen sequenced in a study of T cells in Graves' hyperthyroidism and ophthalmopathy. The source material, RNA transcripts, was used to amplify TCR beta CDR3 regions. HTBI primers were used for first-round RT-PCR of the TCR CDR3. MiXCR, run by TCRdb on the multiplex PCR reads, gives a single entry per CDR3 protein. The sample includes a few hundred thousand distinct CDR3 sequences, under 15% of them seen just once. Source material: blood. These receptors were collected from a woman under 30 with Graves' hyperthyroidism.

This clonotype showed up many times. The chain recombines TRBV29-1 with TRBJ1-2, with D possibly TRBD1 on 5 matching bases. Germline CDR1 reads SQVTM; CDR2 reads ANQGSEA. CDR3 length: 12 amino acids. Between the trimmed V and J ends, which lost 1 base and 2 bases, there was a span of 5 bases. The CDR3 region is CSVEGTNYGYTF. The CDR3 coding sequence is TGCAGCGTTGAAGGGACAAACTATGGCTACACCTTC.

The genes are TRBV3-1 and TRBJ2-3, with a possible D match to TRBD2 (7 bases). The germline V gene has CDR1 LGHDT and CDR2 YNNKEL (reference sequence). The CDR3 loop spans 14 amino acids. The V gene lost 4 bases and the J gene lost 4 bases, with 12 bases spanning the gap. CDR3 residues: CASSLGGGSDTQYF. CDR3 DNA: TGTGCCAGCAGCCTAGGGGGGGGTTCAGATACGCAGTATTTT.

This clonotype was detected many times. CDR3 loop: CASSPSQGWYGYTF. CDR3 nucleotide sequence: TGTGCCAGCAGCCCCTCGCAAGGGTGGTATGGCTACACCTTC. The rearrangement joins TRBV27 to TRBJ1-2; D is ambiguous. The CDR3 is 14 residues long. V lost 6 bases to trimming and J lost 5 bases, with 16 bases between them. The germline V gene encodes CDR1 MNHEY and CDR2 SMNVEV (reference sequence).

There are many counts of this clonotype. The CDR3 loop reads CASTLRGARGTQYF. CDR3 bases: TGTGCCAGCACCCTCAGGGGGGCTCGGGGGACCCAGTACTTC. This rearrangement joins TRBV7-2 to TRBJ2-5; a possible D gene is TRBD1 (7 bases). The CDR3 runs to 14 residues. The V end was cut by 7 bases, the J end by 7 bases, with 19 bases between. The V gene's germline CDR1 is SGHTA and CDR2 FQGNSA. Supplemented by reference TRBV7-2 and TRBJ2-5, the full variable domain reads GAGVSQSPSNKVTEKGKDVELRCDPISGHTALYWYRQSLGQGLEFLIYFQGNSAPDKSGLPSDRFSAERTGGSVSTLTIQRTQQEDSAVYLCASTLRGARGTQYFGPGTRLLVL.

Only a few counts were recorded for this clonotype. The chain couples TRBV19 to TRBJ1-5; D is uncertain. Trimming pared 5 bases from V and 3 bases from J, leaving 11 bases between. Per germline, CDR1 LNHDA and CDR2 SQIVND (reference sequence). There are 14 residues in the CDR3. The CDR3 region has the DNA TGTGCCAGTAGTTTTGAGGAATACAATCAGCCCCAGCATTTT. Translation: CASSFEEYNQPQHF.

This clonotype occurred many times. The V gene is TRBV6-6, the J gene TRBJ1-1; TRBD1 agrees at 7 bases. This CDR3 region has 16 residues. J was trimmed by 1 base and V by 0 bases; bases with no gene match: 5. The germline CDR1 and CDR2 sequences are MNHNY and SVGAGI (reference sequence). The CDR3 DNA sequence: TGTGCCAGCAGTTACTCGTTTCAGGGGGAGAACACTGAAGCTTTCTTT. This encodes CASSYSFQGENTEAFF.

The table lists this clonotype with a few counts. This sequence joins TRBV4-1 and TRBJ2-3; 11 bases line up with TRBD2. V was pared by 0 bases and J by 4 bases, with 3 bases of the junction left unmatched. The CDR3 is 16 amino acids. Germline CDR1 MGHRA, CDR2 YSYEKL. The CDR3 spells CASSQEKLAGADTQYF. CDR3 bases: TGCGCCAGCAGCCAAGAAAAACTAGCGGGAGCAGATACGCAGTATTTT.

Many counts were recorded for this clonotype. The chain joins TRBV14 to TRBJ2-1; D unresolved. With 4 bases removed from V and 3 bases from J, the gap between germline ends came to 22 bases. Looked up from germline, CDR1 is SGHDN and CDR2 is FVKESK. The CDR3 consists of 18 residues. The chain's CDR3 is CASSRAISPLPNYNEQFF. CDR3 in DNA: TGTGCCAGCAGCCGAGCGATCAGCCCTCTCCCAAACTACAATGAGCAGTTCTTC.

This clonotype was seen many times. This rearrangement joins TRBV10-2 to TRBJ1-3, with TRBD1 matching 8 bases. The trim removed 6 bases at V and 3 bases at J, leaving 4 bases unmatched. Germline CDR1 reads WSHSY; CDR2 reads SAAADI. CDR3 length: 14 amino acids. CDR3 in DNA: TGCGCCAGCAGAAGCAGGGGGCTTGGAAACACCATATATTTT. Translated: CASRSRGLGNTIYF.

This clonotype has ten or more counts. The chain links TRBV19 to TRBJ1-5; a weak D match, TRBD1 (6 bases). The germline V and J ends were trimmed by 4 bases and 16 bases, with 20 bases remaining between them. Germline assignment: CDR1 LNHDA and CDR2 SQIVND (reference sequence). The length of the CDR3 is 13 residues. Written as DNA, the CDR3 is TGTGCCAGTAGTACCAATCCGGGACAAGGTAAACATTTT. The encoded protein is CASSTNPGQGKHF.